The entry below describes one T cell receptor beta chain. Its target is not known. As processed by the authors: Researchers built a distant-metastasis classifier for papillary thyroid cancer that drew on CDR3 differences across clinicopathological groups. TCRdb reprocessed the PCR reads using MiXCR. The V and J calls were not made by the authors but by TCRdb's processing. The repertoire includes about 15,000 clones, 24% of them detected once, and 8.4% sits in the top ten. These data originate in a study of metastatic and nonmetastatic thyroid tumors. Looking at the study overall: Repertoires from blood and tumor or nodule tissue of malignant and benign thyroid patients were compared.

All patients were untreated before thyroid surgery. Germline CDR1 and CDR2: SGHNT and YENEEA. Trimming at V came to 2 bases and at J to 3 bases, leaving 3 bases not matched to a gene. CDR3 length equals 14 residues. Notes on the study in general: Relative to benign nodules, malignant thyroid tumors were reportedly characterized by significantly elevated TCR beta diversity in blood and tumor.

The sample comprised tumor tissue. This receptor was taken from a female donor with papillary thyroid cancer or a benign thyroid nodule (not recorded which). Some clones in this sample may be carry-over from other donors' samples. The chain recombines TRBV11-3 with TRBJ2-7; 8 nucleotides agree with TRBD1. This CDR3 reads CASSLSGGNYEQYF. CDR3 nucleotide sequence: TGTGCCAGCAGCTTATCAGGGGGCAACTACGAGCAGTACTTC.